The 28 T cell receptor beta chains below all came from one sample that was sequenced in a study of control samples from healthy donors and cancer patients. Repertoires were generated with immunoSEQ multiplex PCR, while TCRdb's copy carries only in-frame clones and drops some. The table has about 41,000 clones, about 94% seen once. The sequenced material came from blood. Every receptor here comes from a man in his sixties in good health.

The rearrangement uses TRBV10-3 and TRBJ1-1; perhaps TRBD1 as D (6 bases). This CDR3 has 14 residues. With 2 bases removed from V and 5 bases from J, the gap between germline ends came to 12 bases. Germline V gene data show CDR1 as ENHRY and CDR2 as SYGVKD. CDR3 bases: TGTGCCATCAGTGAGACAGGGAGCAGGACTGAAGCTTTCTTT. As protein: CAISETGSRTEAFF.

The chain is built from TRBV7-9 and TRBJ1-5; 8 nucleotides line up with TRBD1. The germline V gene encodes CDR1 SEHNR and CDR2 FQNEAQ (reference sequence). The CDR3 consists of 19 residues. The V segment lost 1 base and the J segment 6 bases; nucleotides outside the gene matches: 17. CDR3 protein: CASSLGGLTGERSGQPQHF. Here the CDR3 DNA reads TGTGCCAGCAGCTTAGGGGGGTTGACAGGGGAGAGGTCCGGTCAGCCCCAGCATTTT. The variable domain in full, with the rest retrieved from reference TRBV7-9 and TRBJ1-5, is DTGVSQNPRHKITKRGQNVTFRCDPISEHNRLYWYRQTLGQGPEFLTYFQNEAQLEKSRLLSDRFSAERPKGSFSTLEIQRTEQGDSAMYLCASSLGGLTGERSGQPQHFGDGTRLSIL.

The chain couples TRBV7-6 to TRBJ2-1; TRBD2 might be the D (7 bases). The V gene's germline CDR1 is SGHVS and CDR2 FNYEAQ. This CDR3 region has 16 residues. With 3 bases removed from V and 8 bases from J, the gap between germline ends came to 20 bases. As DNA, the CDR3 is TGTGCCAGCAGCTTGTCTGGTAGCGGGCCAGGGGATGAGCAGTTCTTC. It is translated as CASSLSGSGPGDEQFF.

The chain carries TRBV18 and TRBJ2-2, with D possibly matching TRBD2 (5 bases). V lost 3 bases, J lost 1 base, and 6 bases lay in between. Germline V gives CDR1 KGHSH, CDR2 LQKENI. CDR3 length: 14 residues. This CDR3 is CASSPGVNTGELFF. The CDR3 DNA is TGTGCCAGCTCACCGGGAGTGAACACCGGGGAGCTGTTTTTT.

The V call is TRBV2, the J call TRBJ2-7; tentatively, D is TRBD2 (5 bases). With 6 bases removed from V and 7 bases from J, the gap between germline ends came to 16 bases. The CDR3 sequence is 13 residues long. Germline CDR1 SNHLY, CDR2 FYNNEI. The CDR3 protein is CASSAGLIEEQYF. CDR3 bases: TGTGCCAGCAGCGCTGGACTTATCGAGGAGCAGTACTTC.

The V call is TRBV2, the J call TRBJ1-1; D is possibly TRBD1 (6 bases). V gave up 4 bases and J gave up 8 bases, with 17 bases separating them. This CDR3 has 14 amino acids. Germline CDR1 SNHLY, CDR2 FYNNEI. The CDR3 reads CASSGTSYGTEAFF. The DNA for the CDR3 is TGTGCCAGCAGTGGGACCAGTTACGGGACAGAAGCTTTCTTT.

The genes are TRBV27 and TRBJ2-4; D unclear. Trimming shortened V by 0 bases and J by 8 bases, and 17 bases separated the two germline ends. Germline values: CDR1 MNHEY, CDR2 SMNVEV (reference sequence). The CDR3 runs to 16 residues. The DNA of the CDR3 is TGTGCCAGCAGTTTATCGAACAGACCACCCTTGGACATTCAGTACTTC. Its translation is CASSLSNRPPLDIQYF.

CDR3 amino acids: CASSSWTREQFF. Here the CDR3 DNA reads TGTGCCAGCAGCTCCTGGACTAGAGAGCAGTTCTTC. The V gene is TRBV7-9, the J gene TRBJ2-1; TRBD2 aligns across 7 bases. In germline, CDR1 is SEHNR, CDR2 FQNEAQ (reference sequence). The CDR3 length is 12 residues. The V and J ends lost 4 bases and 10 bases, in that order; junction bases with no gene match: 4.

This chain joins TRBV11-1 and TRBJ2-2; D is ambiguous. The CDR3 is made up of 14 amino acids. V was clipped by 5 bases and J by 4 bases, with 11 bases between them. The germline gives CDR1 SGHAT, CDR2 FQDESV (reference sequence). CDR3 amino acids: CASSQWSGTGELFF. The CDR3 coding sequence is TGTGCCAGCAGCCAGTGGAGTGGCACCGGGGAGCTGTTTTTT.

The chain recombines TRBV19 with TRBJ1-2; possible D gene TRBD1, 6 bases. The CDR3 is 13 residues long. The ends were cut back, 9 bases at V and 8 bases at J, with 19 bases in the middle. Germline-derived CDR1 and CDR2 are LNHDA and SQIVND (reference sequence). The CDR3: CASTFRGEYGYTF. For the CDR3, the DNA is TGTGCCAGCACATTCAGGGGCGAGTACGGCTACACCTTC.

The rearrangement links TRBV7-9 to TRBJ2-1, with 14 bases identical to TRBD2. Germline lookup yields CDR1 SEHNR and CDR2 FQNEAQ (reference sequence). This CDR3 has 17 residues. J was trimmed by 4 bases and V by 2 bases; bases with no gene match: 4. The CDR3 protein is CASSLSTSGRGYNEQFF. The CDR3 DNA follows: TGTGCCAGCAGCTTATCGACTAGCGGGAGGGGGTACAATGAGCAGTTCTTC.

This clone is a singleton in its sample. This rearrangement joins TRBV5-4 to TRBJ2-7; 16 bases line up with TRBD2. Germline CDR1 SGHNT, CDR2 YYREEE (reference sequence). There are 16 residues in the CDR3. Trimming cost V 3 bases and J 7 bases; bases outside gene matches: 7. CDR3 sequence (DNA): TGTGCCAGCAGCTGGGGACTAGCGGGAGGGCCGGGGGAGCAGTACTTC. This sequence encodes CASSWGLAGGPGEQYF.

This clone was picked up one time. The gene calls are TRBV6-5 and TRBJ1-2; D is ambiguous. Germline CDR1 and CDR2: MNHEY and SVGAGI. V lost 8 bases to trimming and J lost 4 bases, with 14 bases between them. The CDR3 contains 13 residues. CDR3 DNA sequence: TGTGCCAGCCCTGGACGGAGCTTCTATGGCTACACCTTC. Translated, it gives CASPGRSFYGYTF.

The rearrangement joins TRBV5-1 to TRBJ2-2; 8 positions agree with TRBD2. CDR1 SGHRS and CDR2 YFSETQ come from the germline V gene. V shed 3 bases, J shed 1 base, and the junction held 5 bases outside the gene matches. The CDR3 spans 16 residues. CDR3 in amino acids: CASSSAGGLNTGELFF. CDR3 in DNA: TGCGCCAGCAGCTCCGCGGGGGGACTGAACACCGGGGAGCTGTTTTTT.

The chain couples TRBV27 to TRBJ1-1, with D hard to call. This CDR3 has 14 residues. Trimming took off 0 bases at V and 1 base at J, with 6 bases between the two ends. Germline CDR1 is MNHEY and CDR2 is SMNVEV (reference sequence). The CDR3 loop reads CASSLSFANTEAFF. The DNA of the CDR3 is TGTGCCAGCAGTTTATCGTTTGCGAACACTGAAGCTTTCTTT.

The chain couples TRBV27 to TRBJ1-5; the D is unclear. Trimming took 6 bases from V and 7 from J, leaving 13 bases between them. The CDR3 totals 13 residues. The germline V gene has CDR1 MNHEY and CDR2 SMNVEV (reference sequence). The CDR3 nucleotides read TGTGCCAGCAGCTTGAGTAGGTTGCAGCCCCAGCATTTT. As protein: CASSLSRLQPQHF.

The chain is built from TRBV19 and TRBJ1-4, with D possibly TRBD1 on 5 matching bases. The CDR3 loop spans 17 amino acids. V lost 4 bases and J lost 5, with 20 bases in between. Germline V gene data show CDR1 as LNHDA and CDR2 as SQIVND (reference sequence). The CDR3 DNA reads TGTGCCAGTAGTAGGGGAGTTTTGGCGGCAGGGAATGAAAAACTGTTTTTT. Translation gives CASSRGVLAAGNEKLFF.

This clone was observed once. V is TRBV19 and J is TRBJ1-4; D not certain. Trimming stripped 0 bases from V and 7 bases from J, with 15 bases between. Germline V gene lookup returns CDR1 LNHDA and CDR2 SQIVND (reference sequence). This CDR3 has 16 amino acids. The CDR3 nucleotides read TGTGCCAGTAGTATAGATGTTGAGGGAAGTCGTGAAAAACTGTTTTTT. This sequence encodes CASSIDVEGSREKLFF.

The rearrangement links TRBV4-1 to TRBJ1-5; the D is unclear. Trimming removed 5 bases from V and 0 bases from J, with 11 bases in between. The CDR3 is made up of 15 amino acids. Germline V lookup: CDR1 MGHRA, CDR2 YSYEKL. CDR3 residues: CASSERAVSNQPQHF. The CDR3 DNA sequence: TGCGCCAGCAGCGAGAGGGCGGTTAGCAATCAGCCCCAGCATTTT.

About this clone itself: At one end, the junction sequence differs from germline, possibly due to a read error. Other nucleotide sequences in the sample specify the same CDR3. CDR3 loop: CASSLDSTADEAFF. CDR3 DNA: TGTGCTAGCAGCCTAGATAGTACCGCCGATGAAGCTTTCTTT. The chain carries TRBV11-3 and TRBJ1-1; D gene unclear. Germline CDR1 reads SGHNT; CDR2 reads YENEEA. This CDR3 spans 14 amino acids.

This chain joins TRBV28 and TRBJ1-6; weak D call: TRBD1 (5 bases). The V end lost 2 bases, the J end lost 4 bases, and 12 bases lay between the germline ends. The germline V gene encodes CDR1 MDHEN and CDR2 SYDVKM. The CDR3 is 16 amino acids. The CDR3 spells CASSLDRTVYNSPLHF. CDR3 in DNA: TGTGCCAGCAGTTTAGACAGAACTGTTTATAATTCACCCCTCCACTTT.

V is TRBV9 and J is TRBJ1-2; D possibly corresponds to TRBD1 (6 bases). V shed 4 bases and J shed 6 bases, with 19 bases lying between them. The CDR3 is made up of 15 amino acids. The germline V gene encodes CDR1 SGDLS and CDR2 YYNGEE. This chain's CDR3 is CASSFDRFRGDGYTF. The CDR3 nucleotides are TGTGCCAGCAGCTTCGACAGGTTTAGAGGAGATGGCTACACCTTC.

This chain joins TRBV5-4 and TRBJ1-1; D gene unclear. Trimming cost V 2 bases and J 2 bases, with 10 bases left between them. The CDR3 extends over 14 amino acids. Germline V gives CDR1 SGHNT, CDR2 YYREEE (reference sequence). CDR3 amino acids: CASSFPDGNTEAFF. For the CDR3, the DNA is TGTGCCAGCAGCTTCCCGGATGGTAACACTGAAGCTTTCTTT. The full variable domain, with the rest looked up from reference TRBV5-4 and TRBJ1-1, is ETGVTQSPTHLIKTRGQQVTLRCSSQSGHNTVSWYQQALGQGPQFIFQYYREEENGRGNFPPRFSGLQFPNYSSELNVNALELDDSALYLCASSFPDGNTEAFFGQGTRLTVV.

The chain carries TRBV11-2 and TRBJ2-1, with TRBD2 identical over 12 bases. CDR3 length equals 15 residues. The germline V gene encodes CDR1 SGHAT and CDR2 FQNNGV. Trimming cost V 3 bases and J 9 bases; bases outside gene matches: 6. Written as DNA, the CDR3 is TGTGCCAGCAGCTTGAGACTAGCGGGAGATAGTGAGCAGTTCTTC. Residues: CASSLRLAGDSEQFF.

V gene TRBV4-2 combines with J gene TRBJ1-6; D ambiguous. V lost 6 bases and J 9 bases, leaving 9 bases between the germline ends. The CDR3 contains 12 residues. CDR1 is LGHNA, CDR2 YNFKEQ, per germline. CDR3 protein: CASRMGSSPLHF. The CDR3 region has the DNA TGTGCCAGCAGAATGGGGAGTTCACCCCTCCACTTT.

In the case of this clone: The junction departs from germline at one end; a sequencing error may be responsible. The CDR3 protein is CSVVGLANTGELFF. CDR3 coding DNA: TGCAGCGTTGTGGGACTAGCGAATACCGGGGAGCTGTTTTTT. The rearrangement joins TRBV29-1 to TRBJ2-2, with 10 bases matching TRBD2. The CDR3 is made up of 14 amino acids. Germline V gene sequence: CDR1 SQVTM, CDR2 ANQGSEA.

The chain employs TRBV9 and TRBJ2-7; tentatively, D is TRBD1 (6 bases). There are 14 residues in the CDR3. Germline lookup yields CDR1 SGDLS and CDR2 YYNGEE. The ends were cut back, 0 bases at V and 4 bases at J, with 11 bases in the middle. The CDR3 coding sequence is TGTGCCAGCAGCGTAGAGGGGGAGAGATACGAGCAGTACTTC. It translates to CASSVEGERYEQYF.

This clone has more than one count but fewer than ten. The chain has TRBV7-9 and TRBJ2-1; 10 bases agree with TRBD2. The CDR3 length is 19 residues. Trimming at V came to 1 base and at J to 3 bases, leaving 12 bases not matched to a gene. The V gene's germline CDR1 is SEHNR and CDR2 FQNEAQ (reference sequence). CDR3 DNA: TGTGCCAGCAGCTTAGTGGGGCGGAGACTAGCGGGCTTCTACAATGAGCAGTTCTTC. Its translation: CASSLVGRRLAGFYNEQFF.